A single sample gave rise to the 19 T cell receptor beta chains below, sequenced in a study of CD8 T cells in ankylosing spondylitis. MiXCR, run by TCRdb on the 5' RACE reads, gives a single entry per CDR3 protein. The profile shows around 230,000 distinct CDR3 sequences, approximately 7.6% of them singletons. The sample comprised blood, either unsorted or a sorted T cell fraction (not recorded which). The receptors here all came from a female donor with ankylosing spondylitis or in good health (not recorded which).

This clonotype came up many times. The J gene is TRBJ2-1, the V gene TRBV6-2 or TRBV6-3; D is perhaps TRBD2 (5 bases). Germline V gene sequence: CDR1 MNHEY, CDR2 SVGEGT. The CDR3 contains 14 residues. The V gene lost 10 bases and the J gene lost 5 bases, with 18 bases spanning the gap. In nucleotides, the CDR3 is TGTGCCACCTCCGGGGTTAACAATGACAATGAGCAGTTCTTC. This codes for CATSGVNNDNEQFF.

The chain has TRBV20-1 and TRBJ2-7; 7 bases are a match to TRBD2. The trim removed 0 bases at V and 3 bases at J, leaving 2 bases unmatched. CDR3 length equals 13 residues. CDR1 DFQATT and CDR2 SNEGSKA come from the germline V gene (reference sequence). The CDR3 here is CSAREGGDYEQYF. CDR3 nucleotide sequence: TGCAGTGCTAGAGAGGGGGGGGACTACGAGCAGTACTTC.

This clonotype was recorded at least ten times. The gene calls are TRBV20-1 and TRBJ2-1, with 8 bases matching TRBD2. Germline CDR1 and CDR2: DFQATT and SNEGSKA (reference sequence). The junction had 7 bases not matched to a gene; V was cut back by 6 bases and J by 0 bases. This CDR3 region has 15 residues. The CDR3 bases are TGCAGTGCCCCCCTGCGGGGGGCCTCCTACAATGAGCAGTTCTTC. As protein: CSAPLRGASYNEQFF.

Ten or more counts support this clonotype. The chain combines TRBV4-2 with TRBJ1-1; D perhaps matches TRBD1 (5 bases). V lost 5 bases and J 1 base, leaving 14 bases between the germline ends. Germline values: CDR1 LGHNA, CDR2 YNFKEQ. The CDR3 runs 15 residues. CDR3 coding DNA: TGTGCCAGCAGCGAATACCGGACACGGAACACTGAAGCTTTCTTT. Its translation is CASSEYRTRNTEAFF.

At least ten counts were recorded for this clonotype. The chain couples TRBV4-3 to TRBJ2-3; D may be TRBD2 (5 bases). V gave up 3 bases and J gave up 0 bases, with 13 bases separating them. This CDR3 spans 16 amino acids. Germline CDR1 and CDR2: LGHNA and YSLEER. Here the CDR3 DNA reads TGCGCCAGCAGCCAGGCAGCGGTTGCTAGCACAGATACGCAGTATTTT. It encodes CASSQAAVASTDTQYF.

This clonotype came up a few times. V usage is TRBV29-1 and J usage is TRBJ2-1; D is uncertain. CDR3 length equals 13 residues. The V gene lost 4 bases and the J gene lost 0 bases, with 7 bases spanning the gap. Germline assignment: CDR1 SQVTM and CDR2 ANQGSEA. The chain's CDR3 is CSVASSSYNEQFF. The DNA for the CDR3 is TGCAGCGTTGCCAGTAGCTCCTACAATGAGCAGTTCTTC.

This clonotype was recorded many times. This rearrangement joins TRBV2 to TRBJ2-7, with TRBD1 matching 9 bases. The V gene end was trimmed by 6 bases and the J gene end by 5 bases; junction bases not matched to a gene: 8. The CDR3 extends over 14 amino acids. Looked up from germline, CDR1 is SNHLY and CDR2 is FYNNEI. In DNA, the CDR3 is TGTGCCAGCAGGGGGGACAGGGAAGTTCACGAGCAGTACTTC. It is translated as CASRGDREVHEQYF.

The CDR3, as DNA: TGTGCCAGCAGTTACTCCGTAGCGGGAGGACCAATGGATACGCAGTATTTT. It translates to CASSYSVAGGPMDTQYF. The V call is TRBV6-2 or TRBV6-3, the J call TRBJ2-3; 10 bases fit TRBD2. Trimming cost V 0 bases and J 6 bases; bases outside gene matches: 9. CDR3 length: 17 amino acids. In germline, CDR1 is MNHEY, CDR2 SVGEGT.

This clonotype was counted many times. V is TRBV5-1 and J is TRBJ2-1; 7 nucleotides agree with TRBD2. V lost 4 bases, J lost 8 bases, and 15 bases stayed unmatched. Germline CDR1 is SGHRS and CDR2 is YFSETQ. This CDR3 spans 16 amino acids. The CDR3 protein is CASSQKSSGRGDEQFF. CDR3 coding DNA: TGCGCCAGCAGCCAAAAGTCTAGCGGCCGGGGAGATGAGCAGTTCTTC.

Many counts were recorded for this clonotype. The rearrangement uses TRBV4-2 and TRBJ1-1; D possibly corresponds to TRBD1 (5 bases). The CDR3 runs 19 residues. In germline, CDR1 is LGHNA, CDR2 YNFKEQ. Trimming took 0 bases from V and 1 from J, leaving 21 bases between them. In DNA, the CDR3 is TGTGCCAGCAGCCAAGATCGAGGGCCGAATGGAGGGGCGAACACTGAAGCTTTCTTT. It encodes CASSQDRGPNGGANTEAFF.

This clonotype was counted at least ten times. V usage is TRBV6-1 and J usage is TRBJ2-1; D unresolved. The ends were cut back, 6 bases at V and 0 bases at J, with 12 bases in the middle. Germline CDR1 reads MNHNS; CDR2 reads SASEGT. The length of the CDR3 is 15 residues. The CDR3 DNA is TGTGCCAGCAGACCTGACGGTATCTCCTACAATGAGCAGTTCTTC. This gives the protein CASRPDGISYNEQFF.

This clonotype was recorded at least ten times. The chain combines TRBV6-1 with TRBJ2-1, with 13 bases lining up with TRBD2. The CDR3 is made up of 14 amino acids. The V gene end was trimmed by 7 bases and the J gene end by 7 bases; junction bases not matched to a gene: 4. Germline CDR1 and CDR2: MNHNS and SASEGT. CDR3 DNA sequence: TGTGCCAGCACCTCGGGACTAGCGGGGAATGAGCAGTTCTTC. It codes for CASTSGLAGNEQFF.

This chain links TRBV28 with TRBJ1-1; TRBD1 agrees at 7 bases. V dropped 5 bases and J dropped 12; count of bases not matched to a gene: 6. The CDR3 is 11 amino acids. The germline V gene encodes CDR1 MDHEN and CDR2 SYDVKM. The CDR3 region has the DNA TGTGCCAGCAGTCTCAACAGGGGAACTTTCTTT. Its protein product is CASSLNRGTFF.

This clonotype was detected many times. V and J are TRBV30 and TRBJ1-2, with TRBD1 as a possible D gene (5 bases). The CDR3 consists of 12 residues. Germline CDR1 GTSNPN, CDR2 SVGIG (reference sequence). V dropped 6 bases and J dropped 0 bases, with 8 bases sitting between them. The CDR3 protein is CACPGSNYGYTF. The CDR3 DNA reads TGTGCCTGTCCAGGGTCTAACTATGGCTACACCTTC.

This clonotype appeared many times. V and J are TRBV20-1 and TRBJ2-7, with 8 bases matching TRBD2. The CDR3 has 15 residues. Germline loops: CDR1 DFQATT, CDR2 SNEGSKA (reference sequence). With 0 bases clipped from V and 3 bases from J, the junction kept 7 bases outside the gene matches. CDR3 region: CSARDRAGGVYEQYF. DNA for the CDR3: TGCAGTGCTAGAGATCGGGCGGGAGGCGTCTACGAGCAGTACTTC.

Ten or more counts support this clonotype. CDR3 in amino acids: CASSFLQTNTGELFF. In nucleotides, the CDR3 is TGTGCCAGCAGTTTTCTTCAGACGAACACCGGGGAGCTGTTTTTT. The chain carries TRBV28 and TRBJ2-2; the D is unclear. The CDR3 contains 15 residues. The germline V and J ends were trimmed by 3 bases and 0 bases, with 8 bases remaining between them. The germline V gene has CDR1 MDHEN and CDR2 SYDVKM.

This clonotype came up many times. This rearrangement joins TRBV28 to TRBJ2-2, with 8 bases identical to TRBD2. V was pared by 6 bases and J by 7 bases, with 13 bases of the junction left unmatched. The CDR3 sequence is 16 residues long. Looked up from germline, CDR1 is MDHEN and CDR2 is SYDVKM. The CDR3 bases are TGTGCCAGCAGGAGCCCCGGGAGGGCCCGTGGCGGGGAGCTGTTTTTT. Its translation: CASRSPGRARGGELFF.

This clonotype was recorded many times. The rearrangement uses TRBV20-1 and TRBJ1-1, with D perhaps matching TRBD1 (5 bases). Trimming removed 6 bases from V and 1 base from J, with 9 bases in between. CDR1 is DFQATT, CDR2 SNEGSKA, per germline (reference sequence). The CDR3 is made up of 12 amino acids. The CDR3 DNA sequence: TGCAGTGCGTGGGGGAGGAACACTGAAGCTTTCTTT. Protein: CSAWGRNTEAFF.

This clonotype was recorded many times. The chain uses TRBV28 and TRBJ1-6; D is possibly TRBD1 (5 bases). Germline V gene lookup returns CDR1 MDHEN and CDR2 SYDVKM. The CDR3 has 20 residues. Trimming removed 7 bases from V and 0 bases from J, with 25 bases in between. The DNA for the CDR3 is TGTGCCAGCATAGAAGTGCGGGGCAGGTGGGGGGGCTCCTATAATTCACCCCTCCACTTT. It yields the protein CASIEVRGRWGGSYNSPLHF.